This TCR beta chain is from a study of metastatic and nonmetastatic thyroid tumors. As for the study in general: Thyroid patients, malignant and benign, had repertoires compared across blood and tumor or nodule tissue. General study points: In blood and tumor, TCR beta diversity was reportedly significantly higher in malignant thyroid tumors than in benign nodules.

All patients reached thyroid surgery having received no treatment beforehand. TCRdb re-called the PCR reads via MiXCR. In the table there are about 25,000 clones, 20% to 25% of which are singletons. The germline V and J ends were trimmed by 10 bases and 4 bases, with 14 bases remaining between them. The length of the CDR3 is 12 residues. As concerns this clone: Its antigen remains unidentified.

Sequenced input: adjacent normal tissue. The receptor comes from a female donor with papillary thyroid cancer or a benign thyroid nodule (not recorded which). Some clones in this sample may be carry-over from other donors' samples. The V call is TRBV12-3 or TRBV12-4, the J call TRBJ2-7; a possible D gene is TRBD2 (6 bases). The CDR3 is CATSEGLYEQYF. In DNA, the CDR3 is TGTGCCACTTCGGAGGGCCTGTACGAGCAGTACTTC.